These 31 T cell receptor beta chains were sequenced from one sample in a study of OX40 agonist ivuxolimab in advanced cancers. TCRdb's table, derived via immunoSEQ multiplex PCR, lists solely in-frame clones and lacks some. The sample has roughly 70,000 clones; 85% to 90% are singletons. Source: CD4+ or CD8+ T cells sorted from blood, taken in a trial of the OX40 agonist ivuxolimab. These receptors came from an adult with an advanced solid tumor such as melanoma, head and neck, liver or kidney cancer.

CDR3 bases: TGTGCCAGCAGCAGGGGACAGGTCCCCTACGAGCAGTACTTC. It is translated as CASSRGQVPYEQYF. The chain joins TRBV14 to TRBJ2-7; TRBD1 aligns across 8 bases. V was pared by 5 bases and J by 2 bases, with 5 bases of the junction left unmatched. This CDR3 contains 14 residues. Germline CDR1 reads SGHDN; CDR2 reads FVKESK.

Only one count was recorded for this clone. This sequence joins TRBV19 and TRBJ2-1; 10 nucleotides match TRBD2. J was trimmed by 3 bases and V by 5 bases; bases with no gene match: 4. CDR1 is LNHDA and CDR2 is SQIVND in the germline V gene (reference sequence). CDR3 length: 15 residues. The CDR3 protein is CASSSRTSGYNEQFF. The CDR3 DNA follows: TGTGCCAGTAGTTCAAGGACTAGCGGCTACAATGAGCAGTTCTTC. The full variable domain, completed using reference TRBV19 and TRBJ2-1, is DGGITQSPKYLFRKEGQNVTLSCEQNLNHDAMYWYRQDPGQGLRLIYYSQIVNDFQKGDIAEGYSVSREKKESFPLTVTSAQKNPTAFYLCASSSRTSGYNEQFFGPGTRLTVL.

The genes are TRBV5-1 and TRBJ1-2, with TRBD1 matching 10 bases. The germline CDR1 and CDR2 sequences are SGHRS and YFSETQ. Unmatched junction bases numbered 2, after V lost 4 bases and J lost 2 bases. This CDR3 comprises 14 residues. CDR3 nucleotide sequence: TGCGCCAGCAGCCGGGGACAGGGGAACTATGGCTACACCTTC. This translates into CASSRGQGNYGYTF.

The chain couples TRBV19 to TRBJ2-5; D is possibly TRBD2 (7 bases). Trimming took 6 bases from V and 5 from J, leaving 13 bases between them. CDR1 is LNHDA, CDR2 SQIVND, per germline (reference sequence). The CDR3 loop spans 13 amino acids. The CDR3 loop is CASSPGRGETQYF. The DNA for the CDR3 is TGTGCCAGTAGCCCGGGGAGGGGGGAGACCCAGTACTTC.

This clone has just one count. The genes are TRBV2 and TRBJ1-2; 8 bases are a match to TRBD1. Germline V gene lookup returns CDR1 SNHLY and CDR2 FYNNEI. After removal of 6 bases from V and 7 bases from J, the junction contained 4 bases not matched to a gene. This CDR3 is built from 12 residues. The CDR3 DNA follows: TGTGCCAGCAGACAGACAGGGGCTGGCTACACCTTC. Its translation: CASRQTGAGYTF.

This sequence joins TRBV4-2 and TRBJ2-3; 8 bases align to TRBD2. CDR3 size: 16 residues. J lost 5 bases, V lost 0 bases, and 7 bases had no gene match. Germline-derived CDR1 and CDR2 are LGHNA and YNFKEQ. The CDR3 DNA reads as TGTGCCAGCAGCCAAGAGGGGGTCCTAGCGGGAGATACGCAGTATTTT. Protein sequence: CASSQEGVLAGDTQYF.

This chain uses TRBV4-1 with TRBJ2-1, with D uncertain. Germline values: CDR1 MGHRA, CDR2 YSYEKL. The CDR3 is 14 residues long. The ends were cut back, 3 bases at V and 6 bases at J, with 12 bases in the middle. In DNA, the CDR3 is TGCGCCAGCAGCCAGCCCCTGGTCCCCAATGAGCAGTTCTTC. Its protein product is CASSQPLVPNEQFF.

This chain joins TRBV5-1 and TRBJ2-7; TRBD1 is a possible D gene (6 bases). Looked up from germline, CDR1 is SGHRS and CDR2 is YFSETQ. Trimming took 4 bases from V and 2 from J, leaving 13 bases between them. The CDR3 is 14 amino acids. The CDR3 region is CASSRQDGPYEQYF. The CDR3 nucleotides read TGCGCCAGCAGCCGACAGGATGGCCCCTACGAGCAGTACTTC.

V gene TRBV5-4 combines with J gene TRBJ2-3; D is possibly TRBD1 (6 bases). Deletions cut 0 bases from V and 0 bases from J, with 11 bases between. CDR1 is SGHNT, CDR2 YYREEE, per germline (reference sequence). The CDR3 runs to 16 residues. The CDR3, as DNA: TGTGCCAGCAGCTTGGGAAAGGGGGTGAGCACAGATACGCAGTATTTT. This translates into CASSLGKGVSTDTQYF.

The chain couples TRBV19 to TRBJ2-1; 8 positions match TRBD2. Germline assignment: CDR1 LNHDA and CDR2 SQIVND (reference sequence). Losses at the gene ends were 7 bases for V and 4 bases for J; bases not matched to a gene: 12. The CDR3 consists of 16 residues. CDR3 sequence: CASKQFLAGGYNEQFF. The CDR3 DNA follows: TGTGCCAGTAAACAATTCTTGGCGGGGGGATACAATGAGCAGTTCTTC.

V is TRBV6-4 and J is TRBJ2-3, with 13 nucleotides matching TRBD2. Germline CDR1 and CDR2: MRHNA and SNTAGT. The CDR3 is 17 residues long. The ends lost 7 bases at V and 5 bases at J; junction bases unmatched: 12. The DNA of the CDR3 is TGTGCCAGCACCGGGACTAGCGGGAACACACCCAGAGATACGCAGTATTTT. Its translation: CASTGTSGNTPRDTQYF.

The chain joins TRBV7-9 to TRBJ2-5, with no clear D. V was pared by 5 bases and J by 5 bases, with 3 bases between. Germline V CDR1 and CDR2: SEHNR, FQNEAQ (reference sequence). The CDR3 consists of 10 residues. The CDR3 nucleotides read TGTGCCAGCAGCATCGAGACCCAGTACTTC. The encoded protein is CASSIETQYF.

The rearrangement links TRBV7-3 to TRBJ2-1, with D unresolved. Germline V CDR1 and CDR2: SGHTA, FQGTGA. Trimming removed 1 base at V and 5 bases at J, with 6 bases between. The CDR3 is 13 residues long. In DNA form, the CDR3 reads TGTGCCAGCAGCTTAAAGACGAACAATGAGCAGTTCTTC. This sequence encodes CASSLKTNNEQFF.

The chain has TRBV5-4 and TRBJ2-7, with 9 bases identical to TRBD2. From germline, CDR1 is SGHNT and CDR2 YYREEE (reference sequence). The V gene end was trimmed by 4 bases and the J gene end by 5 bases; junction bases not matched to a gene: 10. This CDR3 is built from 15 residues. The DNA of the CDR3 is TGTGCCAGCAGCGCCGGAACTAGCGGGTCGGACGAGCAGTACTTC. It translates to CASSAGTSGSDEQYF.

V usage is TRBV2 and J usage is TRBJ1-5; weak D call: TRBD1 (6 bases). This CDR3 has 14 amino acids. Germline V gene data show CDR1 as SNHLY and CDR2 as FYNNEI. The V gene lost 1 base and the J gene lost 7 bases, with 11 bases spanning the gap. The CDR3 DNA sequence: TGTGCCAGCAGTGAAGGAAGGGGGGGCCAGCCCCAGCATTTT. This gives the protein CASSEGRGGQPQHF.

CDR3 nucleotides: TGTGCCAGCAGCTATGGGAAGGTAGCGGGGGCCACAGATACGCAGTATTTT. This codes for CASSYGKVAGATDTQYF. The gene calls are TRBV2 and TRBJ2-3; TRBD2 matches at 9 bases. CDR3 length: 17 residues. The trim removed 6 bases at V and 2 bases at J, leaving 12 bases unmatched. The germline CDR1 and CDR2 sequences are SNHLY and FYNNEI.

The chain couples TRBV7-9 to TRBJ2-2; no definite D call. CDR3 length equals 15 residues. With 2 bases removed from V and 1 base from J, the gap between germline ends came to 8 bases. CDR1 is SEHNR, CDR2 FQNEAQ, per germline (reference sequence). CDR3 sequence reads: CASSLSRGNTGELFF. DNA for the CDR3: TGTGCCAGCAGCTTATCGCGTGGGAACACCGGGGAGCTGTTTTTT.

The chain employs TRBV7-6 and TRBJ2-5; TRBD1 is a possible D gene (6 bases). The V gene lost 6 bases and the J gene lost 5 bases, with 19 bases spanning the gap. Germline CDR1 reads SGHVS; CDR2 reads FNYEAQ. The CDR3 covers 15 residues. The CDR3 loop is CASSFQGWGRETQYF. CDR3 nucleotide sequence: TGTGCCAGCAGTTTCCAGGGATGGGGGCGGGAGACCCAGTACTTC.

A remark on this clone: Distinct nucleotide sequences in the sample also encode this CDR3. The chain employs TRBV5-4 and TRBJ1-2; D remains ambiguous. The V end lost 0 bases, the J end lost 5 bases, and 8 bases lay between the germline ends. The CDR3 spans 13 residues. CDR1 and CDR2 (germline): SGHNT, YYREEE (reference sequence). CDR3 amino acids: CASSLDSGYGYTF. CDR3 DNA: TGTGCCAGCAGCTTGGATTCGGGGTATGGCTACACCTTC.

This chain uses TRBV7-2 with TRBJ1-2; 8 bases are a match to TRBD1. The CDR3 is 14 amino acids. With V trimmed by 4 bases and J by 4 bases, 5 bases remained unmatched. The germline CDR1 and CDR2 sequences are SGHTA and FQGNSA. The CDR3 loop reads CASSSGQGSYGYTF. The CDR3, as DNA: TGTGCCAGCAGCTCCGGACAGGGAAGCTATGGCTACACCTTC.

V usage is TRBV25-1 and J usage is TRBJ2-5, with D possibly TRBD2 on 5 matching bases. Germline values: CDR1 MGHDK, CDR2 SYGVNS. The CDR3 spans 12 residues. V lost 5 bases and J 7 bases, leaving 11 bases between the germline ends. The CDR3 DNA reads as TGTGCCAGCAGTCCTTCTGAGGGGACCCAGTACTTC. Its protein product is CASSPSEGTQYF.

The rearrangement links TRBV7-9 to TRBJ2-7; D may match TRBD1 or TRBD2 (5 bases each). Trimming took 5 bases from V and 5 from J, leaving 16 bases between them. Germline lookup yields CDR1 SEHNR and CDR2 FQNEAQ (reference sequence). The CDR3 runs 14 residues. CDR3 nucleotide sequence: TGTGCCAGCAGCGGAGCAGGGAGAATGAACGAGCAGTACTTC. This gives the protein CASSGAGRMNEQYF.

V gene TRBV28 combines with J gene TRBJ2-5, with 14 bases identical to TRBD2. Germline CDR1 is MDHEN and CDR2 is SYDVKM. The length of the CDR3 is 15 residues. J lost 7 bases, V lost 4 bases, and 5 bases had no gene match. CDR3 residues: CASSSGLAGGVTQYF. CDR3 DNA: TGTGCCAGCAGTTCTGGACTAGCGGGAGGAGTGACCCAGTACTTC.

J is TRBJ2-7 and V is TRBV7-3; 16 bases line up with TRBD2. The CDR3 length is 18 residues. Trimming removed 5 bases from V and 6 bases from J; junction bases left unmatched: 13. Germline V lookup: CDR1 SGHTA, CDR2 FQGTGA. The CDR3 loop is CASSATGTSGRALGEQYF. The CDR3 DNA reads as TGTGCCAGCAGCGCGACCGGGACTAGCGGGAGGGCTCTCGGCGAGCAGTACTTC.

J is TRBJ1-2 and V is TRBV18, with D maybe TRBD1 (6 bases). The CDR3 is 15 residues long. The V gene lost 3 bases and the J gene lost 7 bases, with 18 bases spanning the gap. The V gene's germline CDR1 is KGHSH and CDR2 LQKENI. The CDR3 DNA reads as TGTGCCAGCTCACCCCGAGAAGGGGGGTCAGGTGGCTACACCTTC. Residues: CASSPREGGSGGYTF.

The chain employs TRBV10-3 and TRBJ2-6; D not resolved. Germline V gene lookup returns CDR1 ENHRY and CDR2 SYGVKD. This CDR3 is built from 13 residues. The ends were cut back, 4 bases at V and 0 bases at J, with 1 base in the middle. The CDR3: CAISGSGANVLTF. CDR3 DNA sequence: TGTGCCATCAGTGGCTCTGGGGCCAACGTCCTGACTTTC.

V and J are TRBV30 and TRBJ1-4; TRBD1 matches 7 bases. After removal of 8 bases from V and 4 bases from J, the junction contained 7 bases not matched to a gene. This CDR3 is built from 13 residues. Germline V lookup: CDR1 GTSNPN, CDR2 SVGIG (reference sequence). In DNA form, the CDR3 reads TGTGCCGGTGGGGGACAGCTTAATGAAAAACTGTTTTTT. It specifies CAGGGQLNEKLFF.

The CDR3 here is CAWSVRLGNGYTF. CDR3 sequence (DNA): TGTGCCTGGAGTGTACGGTTAGGGAATGGCTACACCTTC. The chain is built from TRBV30 and TRBJ1-2, with D unclear. The V gene lost 0 bases and the J gene lost 6 bases, with 11 bases spanning the gap. Germline V gives CDR1 GTSNPN, CDR2 SVGIG (reference sequence). The CDR3 loop spans 13 amino acids.

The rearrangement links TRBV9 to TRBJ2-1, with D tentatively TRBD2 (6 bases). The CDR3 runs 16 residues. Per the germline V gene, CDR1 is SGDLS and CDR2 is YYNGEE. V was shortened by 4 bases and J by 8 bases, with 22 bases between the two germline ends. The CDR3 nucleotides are TGTGCCAGCAGCAAGAGGGGAGGACCACCGGGAGATGAGCAGTTCTTC. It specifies CASSKRGGPPGDEQFF.

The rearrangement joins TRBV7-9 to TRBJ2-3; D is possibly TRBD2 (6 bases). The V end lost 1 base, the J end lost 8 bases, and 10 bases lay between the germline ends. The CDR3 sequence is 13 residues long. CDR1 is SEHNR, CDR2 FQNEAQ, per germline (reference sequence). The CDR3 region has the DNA TGTGCCAGCAGCTTAGAGGGACTCGGTACGCAGTATTTT. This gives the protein CASSLEGLGTQYF.

For the CDR3, the DNA is TGCGCCAGCAGCTTGGGACTAGGAGGCTTAACTACCGGGGAGCTGTTTTTT. Protein product: CASSLGLGGLTTGELFF. The genes are TRBV5-1 and TRBJ2-2; a possible D gene is TRBD2 (6 bases). Germline V gene data show CDR1 as SGHRS and CDR2 as YFSETQ. Trimming left V 0 bases short and J 5 bases short, with 17 bases between. The CDR3 length is 17 residues. The full variable domain, its missing parts supplied by reference TRBV5-1 and TRBJ2-2, is KAGVTQTPRYLIKTRGQQVTLSCSPISGHRSVSWYQQTPGQGLQFLFEYFSETQRNKGNFPGRFSGRQFSNSRSEMNVSTLELGDSALYLCASSLGLGGLTTGELFFGEGSRLTVL.